Below, 20 T cell receptor beta chains from the same sample are listed, as sequenced in a study of T cell changes during pregnancy in multiple sclerosis. Generated by immunoSEQ multiplex PCR, the TCRdb table keeps only in-frame clones and is missing some. The sample includes approximately 100,000 clones, less than 95% of them seen just once. This material consisted of peripheral blood, taken before pregnancy. The receptor source for this set is a female donor with multiple sclerosis, enrolled in a pregnancy study.

The rearrangement joins TRBV28 to TRBJ2-1, with 12 positions matching TRBD2. With 7 bases clipped from V and 6 bases from J, the junction kept 7 bases outside the gene matches. This CDR3 has 15 amino acids. Germline V gene lookup returns CDR1 MDHEN and CDR2 SYDVKM. The CDR3 is CASTLTSGSINEQFF. The CDR3 bases are TGTGCCAGCACCCTGACTAGCGGGAGTATCAATGAGCAGTTCTTC.

The genes are TRBV6-5 and TRBJ2-7; 10 positions match TRBD1. Germline trimming cut 7 bases from V and 4 bases from J; bases unmatched to any gene: 10. Looked up from germline, CDR1 is MNHEY and CDR2 is SVGAGI. This CDR3 has 15 residues. The CDR3 loop reads CASNRPGQGPYEQYF. In DNA, the CDR3 is TGTGCCAGCAATAGACCGGGACAGGGGCCGTACGAGCAGTACTTC.

CDR3 region: CASSSQLTHYEQYF. The CDR3 DNA reads TGTGCCAGCAGTTCTCAACTAACCCACTACGAGCAGTACTTC. V gene TRBV6-6 combines with J gene TRBJ2-7; no definite D call. V lost 4 bases to trimming and J lost 3 bases, with 13 bases between them. The CDR3 sequence is 14 residues long. Germline CDR1 is MNHNY and CDR2 is SVGAGI (reference sequence).

The J gene is TRBJ1-2, the V gene TRBV6-5, with D hard to call. The germline V gene has CDR1 MNHEY and CDR2 SVGAGI. The length of the CDR3 is 13 residues. With 5 bases removed from V and 5 bases from J, the gap between germline ends came to 12 bases. CDR3 bases: TGTGCCAGCAGTATCGACGGAGGATATGGCTACACCTTC. Translated, it gives CASSIDGGYGYTF.

This chain uses TRBV7-3 with TRBJ2-2; unclear D gene. Trimming removed 5 bases at V and 0 bases at J, with 10 bases between. Germline V gives CDR1 SGHTA, CDR2 FQGTGA. The CDR3 loop spans 15 amino acids. CDR3 coding DNA: TGTGCCAGCAGCCCCTTTGTCGCGAACACCGGGGAGCTGTTTTTT. It specifies CASSPFVANTGELFF.

This clone was picked up one time. The V gene is TRBV18, the J gene TRBJ1-1, with TRBD1 identical over 8 bases. V gave up 4 bases and J gave up 5 bases; unmatched junction bases: 6. The germline V gene has CDR1 KGHSH and CDR2 LQKENI. This CDR3 contains 14 residues. The CDR3 sequence: CASSLGQGGTEAFF. DNA for the CDR3: TGTGCCAGCTCACTAGGACAGGGCGGGACTGAAGCTTTCTTT.

The chain joins TRBV5-1 to TRBJ2-2, with 11 positions matching TRBD2. The CDR3 is 17 amino acids. Trimming removed 2 bases from V and 1 base from J; junction bases left unmatched: 4. Germline-derived CDR1 and CDR2 are SGHRS and YFSETQ. CDR3 nucleotide sequence: TGCGCCAGCAGCTTACTAGCGGGAGCAAGGAACACCGGGGAGCTGTTTTTT. This translates into CASSLLAGARNTGELFF.

The chain employs TRBV28 and TRBJ2-5; 16 bases align to TRBD2. Germline V lookup: CDR1 MDHEN, CDR2 SYDVKM. The V gene end was trimmed by 4 bases and the J gene end by 5 bases; junction bases not matched to a gene: 10. This CDR3 contains 18 residues. The CDR3: CASSSPGTSGRAGETQYF. CDR3 nucleotide sequence: TGTGCCAGCAGTTCTCCCGGGACTAGCGGGAGGGCCGGGGAGACCCAGTACTTC.

The chain recombines TRBV28 with TRBJ1-2; TRBD1 might be the D (5 bases). Per germline, CDR1 MDHEN and CDR2 SYDVKM. With 7 bases removed from V and 3 bases from J, the gap between germline ends came to 21 bases. The CDR3 has 16 residues. CDR3 amino acids: CASNPGGEGYYYGYTF. CDR3 sequence (DNA): TGTGCCAGCAATCCGGGGGGGGAAGGATATTACTATGGCTACACCTTC.

Here the CDR3 DNA reads TGTGCCTGGAGTGATGGCCAGGCATATGGCTACACCTTC. Amino acids: CAWSDGQAYGYTF. The rearrangement links TRBV30 to TRBJ1-2; unclear D gene. V was clipped by 1 base and J by 5 bases, with 11 bases between them. The CDR3 extends over 13 amino acids. Germline assignment: CDR1 GTSNPN and CDR2 SVGIG (reference sequence).

The chain is built from TRBV7-2 and TRBJ2-2; TRBD1 is a possible D gene (6 bases). The CDR3 covers 12 residues. The germline CDR1 and CDR2 sequences are SGHTA and FQGNSA. Trimming left V 8 bases short and J 4 bases short, with 8 bases between. The CDR3 region has the DNA TGTGCCAGCGGACAGTTCACCGGGGAGCTGTTTTTT. It yields the protein CASGQFTGELFF.

The genes are TRBV6-5 and TRBJ2-7, with 8 bases lining up with TRBD1. With 5 bases clipped from V and 2 bases from J, the junction kept 8 bases outside the gene matches. Germline lookup yields CDR1 MNHEY and CDR2 SVGAGI. The CDR3 length is 15 residues. CDR3 nucleotides: TGTGCCAGCAGTGCACAGGGGGAATCACCCTACGAGCAGTACTTC. This codes for CASSAQGESPYEQYF.

V usage is TRBV6-1 and J usage is TRBJ2-7; D unresolved. The CDR3 has 11 amino acids. Germline V lookup: CDR1 MNHNS, CDR2 SASEGT. Trimming shortened V by 10 bases and J by 3 bases, and 10 bases separated the two germline ends. The CDR3 here is CATNLNYEQYF. The CDR3 nucleotides read TGTGCCACCAACTTGAACTACGAGCAGTACTTC.

This sequence joins TRBV4-1 and TRBJ1-2; 7 bases are shared with TRBD1. The CDR3 has 16 amino acids. V lost 3 bases to trimming and J lost 2 bases; unmatched junction nucleotides: 9. Germline loops: CDR1 MGHRA, CDR2 YSYEKL. The chain's CDR3 is CASSHPTGHPNYGYTF. The CDR3 DNA reads TGCGCCAGCAGCCACCCGACAGGGCATCCCAACTATGGCTACACCTTC.

The rearrangement links TRBV5-1 to TRBJ2-5, with TRBD2 matching 8 bases. This CDR3 has 14 amino acids. Trimming took 3 bases from V and 4 from J; bases not matched to a gene: 5. Germline V CDR1 and CDR2: SGHRS, YFSETQ. The CDR3 DNA reads as TGCGCCAGCAGCTCAGCGGGGGTAAGAGAGACCCAGTACTTC. Protein sequence: CASSSAGVRETQYF.

V gene TRBV7-3 combines with J gene TRBJ2-7; 9 bases are a match to TRBD1. V gave up 4 bases and J gave up 3 bases; unmatched junction bases: 1. Germline-derived CDR1 and CDR2 are SGHTA and FQGTGA. The CDR3 is 13 residues long. The chain's CDR3 is CASSSTGGYEQYF. The CDR3 DNA sequence: TGTGCCAGCAGCTCGACAGGGGGCTACGAGCAGTACTTC. The complete variable domain, with remaining parts taken from reference TRBV7-3 and TRBJ2-7, reads GAGVSQTPSNKVTEKGKYVELRCDPISGHTALYWYRQSLGQGPEFLIYFQGTGAADDSGLPNDRFFAVRPEGSVSTLKIQRTERGDSAVYLCASSSTGGYEQYFGPGTRLTVT.

The genes are TRBV19 and TRBJ2-7; 12 nucleotides line up with TRBD2. Per the germline V gene, CDR1 is LNHDA and CDR2 is SQIVND (reference sequence). With V trimmed by 5 bases and J by 2 bases, 4 bases remained unmatched. This CDR3 region has 15 residues. In nucleotides, the CDR3 is TGTGCCAGTAGTGAGACTAGCGGGGGTGCCTACGAGCAGTACTTC. Amino acid sequence: CASSETSGGAYEQYF.

The rearrangement links TRBV7-3 to TRBJ2-7; 9 nucleotides line up with TRBD1. The V gene end was trimmed by 5 bases and the J gene end by 6 bases; junction bases not matched to a gene: 5. Germline V gives CDR1 SGHTA, CDR2 FQGTGA. CDR3 length: 13 amino acids. The CDR3 loop reads CASSARTGAEQYF. The CDR3, as DNA: TGTGCCAGCAGCGCCCGGACAGGGGCCGAGCAGTACTTC.

This chain links TRBV6-5 with TRBJ2-7, with a tentative D call TRBD2 (6 bases). With 6 bases removed from V and 0 bases from J, the gap between germline ends came to 12 bases. Germline-derived CDR1 and CDR2 are MNHEY and SVGAGI. The CDR3 runs to 14 residues. CDR3 protein: CASRRDGNSYEQYF. CDR3 in DNA: TGTGCCAGCAGGCGGGACGGGAACTCCTACGAGCAGTACTTC.

J is TRBJ2-1 and V is TRBV11-2; the match to TRBD2 covers 11 bases. The germline gives CDR1 SGHAT, CDR2 FQNNGV. This CDR3 is 17 amino acids long. Trimming took 5 bases from V and 6 from J; bases not matched to a gene: 12. CDR3 residues: CASSQTVASGRSNEQFF. The CDR3 nucleotides are TGTGCCAGCAGCCAGACGGTAGCTAGCGGGAGGTCCAATGAGCAGTTCTTC. Together with reference TRBV11-2 and TRBJ2-1, the CDR3 gives the full variable domain: EAGVAQSPRYKIIEKRQSVAFWCNPISGHATLYWYQQILGQGPKLLIQFQNNGVVDDSQLPKDRFSAERLKGVDSTLKIQPAKLEDSAVYLCASSQTVASGRSNEQFFGPGTRLTVL.